The 30 T cell receptor beta chains listed next were all sequenced from one sample in a study of T cell responses to AZD1222 COVID-19 vaccine. Clones were read by immunoSEQ multiplex PCR, and TCRdb kept only the in-frame ones, dropping some. Among fewer than 100,000 clones listed, around 88% were seen once. The sequencing used peripheral blood, collected 28 days after the second AZD1222 dose. The receptors shown here come from an adult who received the AZD1222 COVID-19 vaccine.

The CDR3, as DNA: TGTGCCAGCAGTGGGGACAGCCGAAGCTCCTATAATTCACCCCTCCACTTT. Encoded protein: CASSGDSRSSYNSPLHF. V gene TRBV28 combines with J gene TRBJ1-6; 7 nucleotides line up with TRBD1. This CDR3 is built from 17 residues. V lost 5 bases, J lost 0 bases, and 7 bases stayed unmatched. Germline loops: CDR1 MDHEN, CDR2 SYDVKM. Full variable domain (rest looked up from reference TRBV28 and TRBJ1-6): DVKVTQSSRYLVKRTGEKVFLECVQDMDHENMFWYRQDPGLGLRLIYFSYDVKMKEKGDIPEGYSVSREKKERFSLILESASTNQTSMYLCASSGDSRSSYNSPLHFGNGTRLTVT.

The chain couples TRBV27 to TRBJ1-2, with TRBD1 matching 8 bases. This CDR3 is built from 15 residues. CDR1 and CDR2 (germline): MNHEY, SMNVEV (reference sequence). Losses at the gene ends were 5 bases for V and 2 bases for J; bases not matched to a gene: 7. CDR3 nucleotide sequence: TGTGCCAGCAGTGATCCGGGGACAGGCAACTATGGCTACACCTTC. It is translated as CASSDPGTGNYGYTF.

The chain combines TRBV9 with TRBJ1-2; no clear D gene. Germline assignment: CDR1 SGDLS and CDR2 YYNGEE. The ends were cut back, 6 bases at V and 8 bases at J, with 20 bases in the middle. CDR3 length equals 14 residues. CDR3 DNA: TGTGCCAGCACCCTGGGAGGAGGGTTTGACGGCTACACCTTC. Its protein product is CASTLGGGFDGYTF.

A word on this clone: Within the sample, other DNA sequences also encode this same CDR3. V usage is TRBV24-1 and J usage is TRBJ1-4, with unresolved D. V shed 4 bases and J shed 5 bases, with 13 bases lying between them. Germline CDR1 KGHDR, CDR2 SFDVKD. The CDR3 spans 15 residues. Written as DNA, the CDR3 is TGTGCCACCAGTGACGGCAGCCCTAGAAATGAAAAACTGTTTTTT. It specifies CATSDGSPRNEKLFF.

The table lists this clone with many counts. In the same sample, other DNA sequences code for this CDR3. The chain uses TRBV19 and TRBJ1-5; 9 nucleotides match TRBD1. V gave up 2 bases and J gave up 0 bases; unmatched junction bases: 2. This CDR3 region has 16 residues. Germline CDR1 is LNHDA and CDR2 is SQIVND (reference sequence). CDR3 sequence (DNA): TGTGCCAGTAGTATATGGGGACAGGGTAGCAATCAGCCCCAGCATTTT. Translating gives CASSIWGQGSNQPQHF.

This clone was recorded only once. V is TRBV19 and J is TRBJ1-3, with 9 bases aligning to TRBD1. The CDR3 covers 15 residues. In germline, CDR1 is LNHDA, CDR2 SQIVND (reference sequence). Losses at the gene ends were 5 bases for V and 5 bases for J; bases not matched to a gene: 7. The DNA of the CDR3 is TGTGCCAGTAGTCCCCTGGACAGGGGAAGAAACACCATATATTTT. As protein: CASSPLDRGRNTIYF.

J is TRBJ2-4 and V is TRBV5-4; TRBD1 aligns across 7 bases. The CDR3 is 15 residues long. From germline, CDR1 is SGHNT and CDR2 YYREEE (reference sequence). V lost 3 bases, J lost 9 bases, and 12 bases stayed unmatched. The CDR3 protein is CASSSQTGVGVIQYF. In nucleotides, the CDR3 is TGTGCCAGCAGCTCCCAAACAGGGGTAGGAGTCATTCAGTACTTC.

This chain connects TRBV14 to TRBJ2-7, with TRBD1 matching over 8 bases. The CDR3 has 15 amino acids. The V gene's germline CDR1 is SGHDN and CDR2 FVKESK. The V and J ends lost 2 bases and 7 bases, in that order; junction bases with no gene match: 10. The CDR3 is CASSQWTGRAEEQYF. CDR3 bases: TGTGCCAGCAGCCAATGGACAGGGCGGGCAGAGGAGCAGTACTTC.

The rearrangement uses TRBV7-3 and TRBJ2-5; D is undetermined. Germline CDR1 and CDR2: SGHTA and FQGTGA. V lost 5 bases, J lost 2 bases, and 9 bases lay in between. This CDR3 contains 13 residues. The CDR3 DNA sequence: TGTGCCAGCAGCCCGTACACGCAAGAGACCCAGTACTTC. Protein sequence: CASSPYTQETQYF.

The CDR3 protein is CASSESNRDGTAGELFF. The CDR3 nucleotides are TGTGCCAGCAGCGAAAGCAACCGGGACGGAACCGCCGGGGAGCTGTTTTTT. The chain is built from TRBV7-3 and TRBJ2-2; the D gene could be TRBD1 or TRBD2 (5 bases each). The CDR3 has 17 amino acids. Germline CDR1 SGHTA, CDR2 FQGTGA. V was pared by 5 bases and J by 6 bases, with 22 bases between.

The gene calls are TRBV25-1 and TRBJ1-4, with a weak D call TRBD1 (6 bases). Germline assignment: CDR1 MGHDK and CDR2 SYGVNS. The V end lost 2 bases, the J end lost 7 bases, and 11 bases lay between the germline ends. The CDR3 runs 14 residues. CDR3 in DNA: TGTGCCAGCAGTGAAGCAGGGGTGGTTGAAAAACTGTTTTTT. It encodes CASSEAGVVEKLFF.

This chain links TRBV19 with TRBJ1-6; D not resolved. Germline V gene data show CDR1 as LNHDA and CDR2 as SQIVND (reference sequence). The CDR3 has 15 amino acids. V was shortened by 3 bases and J by 5 bases, with 11 bases between the two germline ends. For the CDR3, the DNA is TGTGCCAGTAGTATTTGGACCGTAAATAATTCACCCCTCCACTTT. It is translated as CASSIWTVNNSPLHF. Looking up the rest from reference TRBV19 and TRBJ1-6 gives the full variable domain: DGGITQSPKYLFRKEGQNVTLSCEQNLNHDAMYWYRQDPGQGLRLIYYSQIVNDFQKGDIAEGYSVSREKKESFPLTVTSAQKNPTAFYLCASSIWTVNNSPLHFGNGTRLTVT.

V usage is TRBV19 and J usage is TRBJ2-5, with 12 bases matching TRBD1. Per germline, CDR1 LNHDA and CDR2 SQIVND (reference sequence). V gave up 4 bases and J gave up 4 bases; unmatched junction bases: 4. This CDR3 is 15 amino acids long. CDR3 bases: TGTGCCAGTAGTACCGGGACAGGGGGCGTAGAGACCCAGTACTTC. Its translation is CASSTGTGGVETQYF.

The chain has TRBV19 and TRBJ2-6, with TRBD2 matching 11 bases. Germline CDR1 LNHDA, CDR2 SQIVND (reference sequence). The CDR3 loop spans 16 amino acids. V lost 5 bases to trimming and J lost 0 bases; unmatched junction nucleotides: 0. CDR3 DNA: TGTGCCAGTAGTGGGACTAGCGGCTCTGGGGCCAACGTCCTGACTTTC. Amino acids: CASSGTSGSGANVLTF.

The chain joins TRBV18 to TRBJ2-7; D is ambiguous. The CDR3 has 12 residues. V was clipped by 3 bases and J by 5 bases, with 8 bases between them. Germline V gene sequence: CDR1 KGHSH, CDR2 LQKENI. CDR3: CASSPGFDEQYF. The DNA for the CDR3 is TGTGCCAGCTCACCCGGTTTCGACGAGCAGTACTTC. The variable domain in full, completed from reference TRBV18 and TRBJ2-7, reads NAGVMQNPRHLVRRRGQEARLRCSPMKGHSHVYWYRQLPEEGLKFMVYLQKENIIDESGMPKERFSAEFPKEGPSILRIQQVVRGDSAAYFCASSPGFDEQYFGPGTRLTVT.

The chain joins TRBV6-5 to TRBJ1-2, with D possibly TRBD1 on 6 matching bases. Germline CDR1 MNHEY, CDR2 SVGAGI. The CDR3 sequence is 13 residues long. Trimming removed 6 bases at V and 4 bases at J, with 12 bases between. CDR3 DNA sequence: TGTGCCAGCAGCACAGGGATGGGCTATGGCTACACCTTC. Translating gives CASSTGMGYGYTF.

J is TRBJ1-5 and V is TRBV6-2 or TRBV6-3; no reliable D call. Trimming took off 2 bases at V and 6 bases at J, with 8 bases between the two ends. Germline loops: CDR1 MNHEY, CDR2 SVGEGT. The CDR3 extends over 13 amino acids. The CDR3 is CASSYRHGQPQHF. The CDR3, as DNA: TGTGCCAGCAGTTACAGGCATGGTCAGCCCCAGCATTTT.

V gene TRBV11-2 combines with J gene TRBJ1-1; D gene ambiguous. Germline V gene sequence: CDR1 SGHAT, CDR2 FQNNGV. The ends were cut back, 2 bases at V and 3 bases at J, with 7 bases in the middle. The CDR3 extends over 13 amino acids. The chain's CDR3 is CASSLSSYTEAFF. The DNA for the CDR3 is TGTGCCAGCAGCTTATCCAGCTACACTGAAGCTTTCTTT.

The J gene is TRBJ2-7, the V gene TRBV27; 8 bases match TRBD2. The CDR3 extends over 15 amino acids. The germline gives CDR1 MNHEY, CDR2 SMNVEV (reference sequence). V dropped 0 bases and J dropped 3; count of bases not matched to a gene: 4. The CDR3 region has the DNA TGTGCCAGCAGTTTATCGGCGGGGGGCTACTACGAGCAGTACTTC. Translation gives CASSLSAGGYYEQYF.

The chain uses TRBV3-1 (or the pseudogene TRBV3-2) and TRBJ1-1, with D unresolved. Between the trimmed V and J ends, which lost 5 bases and 7 bases, there was a span of 8 bases. The germline gives CDR1 LGHDT, CDR2 YNNKEL (reference sequence). The CDR3 is 11 amino acids. The CDR3 is CASSDVREAFF. The CDR3 DNA follows: TGTGCCAGCAGCGATGTCCGTGAAGCTTTCTTT.

The chain recombines TRBV14 with TRBJ1-2; D is perhaps TRBD1 (5 bases). CDR3 length: 15 amino acids. Trimming took off 0 bases at V and 4 bases at J, with 12 bases between the two ends. Germline CDR1 reads SGHDN; CDR2 reads FVKESK. CDR3: CASSQDLRGTYGYTF. The CDR3 DNA reads as TGTGCCAGCAGCCAAGATTTGAGGGGAACCTATGGCTACACCTTC. The full variable domain, with the rest looked up from reference TRBV14 and TRBJ1-2, is EAGVTQFPSHSVIEKGQTVTLRCDPISGHDNLYWYRRVMGKEIKFLLHFVKESKQDESGMPNNRFLAERTGGTYSTLKVQPAELEDSGVYFCASSQDLRGTYGYTFGSGTRLTVV.

This chain uses TRBV5-6 with TRBJ2-7; 13 positions match TRBD2. This CDR3 contains 17 residues. J lost 0 bases, V lost 0 bases, and 3 bases had no gene match. Germline CDR1 is SGHDT and CDR2 is YYEEEE. CDR3 in amino acids: CASSLATSGRSSYEQYF. Written as DNA, the CDR3 is TGTGCCAGCAGCTTGGCGACTAGCGGGAGGAGCTCCTACGAGCAGTACTTC. Full variable domain (outside the CDR3, taken from reference TRBV5-6 and TRBJ2-7): DAGVTQSPTHLIKTRGQQVTLRCSPKSGHDTVSWYQQALGQGPQFIFQYYEEEERQRGNFPDRFSGHQFPNYSSELNVNALLLGDSALYLCASSLATSGRSSYEQYFGPGTRLTVT.

The sample holds one count of this clone. The chain carries TRBV7-3 and TRBJ2-1; the match to TRBD2 covers 10 bases. The CDR3 has 20 amino acids. Per the germline V gene, CDR1 is SGHTA and CDR2 is FQGTGA. With 4 bases clipped from V and 2 bases from J, the junction kept 17 bases outside the gene matches. The CDR3, as DNA: TGTGCCAGCAGCTCCCCCCCCGGGATCAATAGCGGGGGGCCCTACAATGAGCAGTTCTTC. Its translation: CASSSPPGINSGGPYNEQFF.

This clone came up once. The J gene is TRBJ2-3, the V gene TRBV21-1; the listed D gene, TRBD1, was not tested against the DNA. TRBV21-1 is a recognized pseudogene. This CDR3 is built from 12 residues. The CDR3: CASATGGDTQYF. The CDR3 DNA sequence: TGTGCCAGCGCCACAGGCGGAGATACGCAGTATTTT.

The J gene is TRBJ1-2, the V gene TRBV19; 7 bases are shared with TRBD1. Germline CDR1 reads LNHDA; CDR2 reads SQIVND (reference sequence). There are 16 residues in the CDR3. With V trimmed by 1 base and J by 7 bases, 12 bases remained unmatched. The CDR3 loop is CASSIGLLRQGSGYTF. CDR3 in DNA: TGTGCCAGTAGTATAGGCCTTCTGAGACAGGGTAGTGGCTACACCTTC. Full variable domain (remainder filled in from reference TRBV19 and TRBJ1-2): DGGITQSPKYLFRKEGQNVTLSCEQNLNHDAMYWYRQDPGQGLRLIYYSQIVNDFQKGDIAEGYSVSREKKESFPLTVTSAQKNPTAFYLCASSIGLLRQGSGYTFGSGTRLTVV.

The chain links TRBV18 to TRBJ2-7, with 11 bases that match TRBD1. The V and J ends lost 0 bases and 5 bases, in that order; junction bases with no gene match: 6. The CDR3 has 16 amino acids. Germline V lookup: CDR1 KGHSH, CDR2 LQKENI. The CDR3 sequence is CASSPPGGQGVNEQYF. In DNA form, the CDR3 reads TGTGCCAGCTCACCACCGGGGGGACAGGGGGTCAACGAGCAGTACTTC.

V usage is TRBV7-9 and J usage is TRBJ1-1; D possibly corresponds to TRBD1 (6 bases). Germline values: CDR1 SEHNR, CDR2 FQNEAQ (reference sequence). The CDR3 is 14 amino acids. V shed 5 bases and J shed 1 base, with 11 bases lying between them. The DNA of the CDR3 is TGTGCCAGCAGCCTCCCGGACAGGAACACTGAAGCTTTCTTT. Protein sequence: CASSLPDRNTEAFF. Together with reference TRBV7-9 and TRBJ1-1, the CDR3 gives the full variable domain: DTGVSQNPRHKITKRGQNVTFRCDPISEHNRLYWYRQTLGQGPEFLTYFQNEAQLEKSRLLSDRFSAERPKGSFSTLEIQRTEQGDSAMYLCASSLPDRNTEAFFGQGTRLTVV.

This chain uses TRBV24-1 with TRBJ2-1; no definite D call. The CDR3 is 13 amino acids. Trimming removed 4 bases at V and 8 bases at J, with 11 bases between. The germline gives CDR1 KGHDR, CDR2 SFDVKD. The CDR3 DNA sequence: TGTGCCACCAGTGACCCGACCACTCATGAGCAGTTCTTC. As protein: CATSDPTTHEQFF.

V is TRBV3-1 (or the pseudogene TRBV3-2) and J is TRBJ2-7; 12 positions agree with TRBD2. The trim removed 5 bases at V and 4 bases at J, leaving 6 bases unmatched. The CDR3 totals 15 residues. The germline gives CDR1 LGHDT, CDR2 YNNKEL (reference sequence). CDR3 in amino acids: CASSARTSGTYEQYF. Here the CDR3 DNA reads TGTGCCAGCAGCGCTAGGACTAGCGGGACGTACGAGCAGTACTTC.

The rearrangement uses TRBV6-2 or TRBV6-3 and TRBJ2-1, with TRBD1 matching 10 bases. Unmatched junction bases numbered 9, after V lost 2 bases and J lost 8 bases. The CDR3 is made up of 16 amino acids. Germline CDR1 and CDR2: MNHEY and SVGEGT. CDR3 DNA sequence: TGTGCCAGCAGTTACCCGCCGGGACAGGGGTTCTATGAGCAGTTCTTC. Amino acids: CASSYPPGQGFYEQFF.